A single sample is the source of the 24 T cell receptor beta chains below, sequenced in a study of OX40 agonist ivuxolimab in advanced cancers. Repertoires were generated with immunoSEQ multiplex PCR, while TCRdb's copy carries only in-frame clones and drops some. This table holds about 55,000 clones, approximately 84% found once. The sample consisted of CD4+ or CD8+ T cells sorted from blood, taken in a trial of the OX40 agonist ivuxolimab. The receptors originated from an adult with an advanced solid tumor such as melanoma, head and neck, liver or kidney cancer.

The rearrangement links TRBV7-7 to TRBJ2-1; 10 bases align to TRBD2. This CDR3 contains 16 residues. The V gene end was trimmed by 5 bases and the J gene end by 2 bases; junction bases not matched to a gene: 6. Germline V gene lookup returns CDR1 SSHAT and CDR2 FNYEAQ (reference sequence). In nucleotides, the CDR3 is TGTGCCAGCAGCCCGACGAGCGGGAGGGCCTACAATGAGCAGTTCTTC. This sequence encodes CASSPTSGRAYNEQFF.

The chain joins TRBV27 to TRBJ1-6; TRBD1 agrees at 9 bases. The germline CDR1 and CDR2 sequences are MNHEY and SMNVEV (reference sequence). The V and J ends lost 3 bases and 9 bases, in that order; junction bases with no gene match: 9. The CDR3 totals 16 residues. CDR3 residues: CASSFNGQGLGSPLHF. DNA for the CDR3: TGTGCCAGCAGTTTTAACGGACAGGGGTTGGGTTCACCCCTCCACTTT.

The chain recombines TRBV27 with TRBJ2-3, with 10 bases that match TRBD2. V lost 8 bases to trimming and J lost 4 bases; unmatched junction nucleotides: 12. Germline values: CDR1 MNHEY, CDR2 SMNVEV (reference sequence). The CDR3 runs to 16 residues. DNA for the CDR3: TGTGCCAGCTCTTACTTAGCGGGAGGAATCTCAGATACGCAGTATTTT. Translation gives CASSYLAGGISDTQYF.

A single count supports this clone. The chain is built from TRBV27 and TRBJ2-3; D possibly corresponds to TRBD2 (5 bases). CDR1 is MNHEY, CDR2 SMNVEV, per germline (reference sequence). V was trimmed by 8 bases and J by 3 bases, leaving 18 bases between them. This CDR3 contains 15 residues. The DNA of the CDR3 is TGTGCCAGCCAGTGGAAGGGAGTGGTTACAGATACGCAGTATTTT. It specifies CASQWKGVVTDTQYF.

The V gene is TRBV7-9, the J gene TRBJ2-7, with 8 bases that match TRBD2. The germline gives CDR1 SEHNR, CDR2 FQNEAQ (reference sequence). V was pared by 5 bases and J by 2 bases, with 11 bases of the junction left unmatched. This CDR3 contains 16 residues. The CDR3 region is CASSPQGTSGAYEQYF. CDR3 bases: TGTGCCAGCAGCCCACAAGGTACTAGCGGTGCCTACGAGCAGTACTTC.

This clone has only a few counts. The chain's CDR3 is CASSQQGPGETQYF. In DNA, the CDR3 is TGCGCCAGCAGCCAACAGGGACCGGGGGAGACCCAGTACTTC. This chain connects TRBV4-1 to TRBJ2-5; D may correspond to TRBD1 or TRBD2 (5 bases each). V was pared by 2 bases and J by 5 bases, with 12 bases between. Germline V gives CDR1 MGHRA, CDR2 YSYEKL. The CDR3 extends over 14 amino acids.

The genes are TRBV28 and TRBJ2-2; the D gene is possibly TRBD1 (5 bases). The CDR3 is 17 residues long. V gave up 2 bases and J gave up 5 bases, with 18 bases separating them. Looked up from germline, CDR1 is MDHEN and CDR2 is SYDVKM. The CDR3 loop is CASSLNSVRVRTGELFF. The CDR3 nucleotides are TGTGCCAGCAGTTTAAATTCGGTCAGGGTTCGAACCGGGGAGCTGTTTTTT.

The chain has TRBV10-1 and TRBJ1-2, with D hard to call. The CDR3 consists of 14 residues. Germline CDR1 WNHNN, CDR2 SYGVQD (reference sequence). V lost 4 bases and J lost 10, with 19 bases in between. CDR3 amino acids: CASSAFRTHLLYTF. The CDR3 bases are TGCGCCAGCAGTGCCTTCCGCACTCACCTGCTCTACACCTTC.

The gene calls are TRBV11-3 and TRBJ2-2; 8 positions agree with TRBD2. This CDR3 has 13 residues. CDR1 SGHNT and CDR2 YENEEA come from the germline V gene. V shed 5 bases, J shed 7 bases, and the junction held 3 bases outside the gene matches. Written as DNA, the CDR3 is TGTGCCAGCAGCACGCGGGGGGTCGGGGAGCTGTTTTTT. Translating it yields CASSTRGVGELFF.

The chain joins TRBV5-4 to TRBJ2-7; perhaps TRBD2 as D (6 bases). The germline gives CDR1 SGHNT, CDR2 YYREEE (reference sequence). The CDR3 has 13 amino acids. Trimming removed 3 bases at V and 4 bases at J, with 11 bases between. The DNA for the CDR3 is TGTGCCAGCAGCTCAACTAGCTCTTACGAGCAGTACTTC. The encoded protein is CASSSTSSYEQYF. The full variable domain, with the rest looked up from reference TRBV5-4 and TRBJ2-7, is ETGVTQSPTHLIKTRGQQVTLRCSSQSGHNTVSWYQQALGQGPQFIFQYYREEENGRGNFPPRFSGLQFPNYSSELNVNALELDDSALYLCASSSTSSYEQYFGPGTRLTVT.

The chain joins TRBV5-1 to TRBJ2-1, with TRBD1 matching 7 bases. From germline, CDR1 is SGHRS and CDR2 YFSETQ. V shed 0 bases, J shed 3 bases, and the junction held 6 bases outside the gene matches. The CDR3 consists of 16 residues. As DNA, the CDR3 is TGCGCCAGCAGCTTGGAACCGGGACAGAGCTACAATGAGCAGTTCTTC. This translates into CASSLEPGQSYNEQFF.

The chain is built from TRBV5-1 and TRBJ1-1; the match to TRBD1 covers 9 bases. Germline V gene data show CDR1 as SGHRS and CDR2 as YFSETQ. The CDR3 has 14 amino acids. Trimming at V came to 3 bases and at J to 5 bases, leaving 5 bases not matched to a gene. The CDR3 sequence is CASSYTGGPTEAFF. CDR3 bases: TGCGCCAGCAGCTACACAGGGGGCCCGACTGAAGCTTTCTTT.

The gene calls are TRBV4-2 and TRBJ2-7; either TRBD1 or TRBD2 may supply D (5 bases each). The CDR3 sequence is 15 residues long. CDR1 and CDR2 from the germline V gene are LGHNA and YNFKEQ. Trimming took 0 bases from V and 6 from J, leaving 15 bases between them. For the CDR3, the DNA is TGTGCCAGCAGCCAAGAGGGGCAGGGAGTGAGCGAGCAGTACTTC. Its translation is CASSQEGQGVSEQYF.

The chain couples TRBV30 to TRBJ2-2; D perhaps matches TRBD2 (5 bases). The CDR3 totals 15 residues. Germline CDR1 reads GTSNPN; CDR2 reads SVGIG (reference sequence). V lost 2 bases and J lost 2, with 12 bases in between. The CDR3 DNA follows: TGTGCCTGGAGTAAAAGGAGGCTTAACACCGGGGAGCTGTTTTTT. It translates to CAWSKRRLNTGELFF. Filled out from reference TRBV30 and TRBJ2-2, the complete variable domain reads SQTIHQWPATLVQPVGSPLSLECTVEGTSNPNLYWYRQAAGRGLQLLFYSVGIGQISSEVPQNLSASRPQDRQFILSSKKLLLSDSGFYLCAWSKRRLNTGELFFGEGSRLTVL.

This chain joins TRBV9 and TRBJ2-3; 9 bases line up with TRBD2. Germline trimming cut 0 bases from V and 6 bases from J; bases unmatched to any gene: 11. Germline lookup yields CDR1 SGDLS and CDR2 YYNGEE. The CDR3 length is 17 residues. The CDR3 sequence is CASSVAIGGRAADTQYF. Here the CDR3 DNA reads TGTGCCAGCAGCGTAGCTATAGGCGGGAGGGCCGCGGATACGCAGTATTTT.

This clone was observed a single time. The V and J genes are TRBV18 and TRBJ2-5; D is unresolved. The CDR3 contains 12 residues. Looked up from germline, CDR1 is KGHSH and CDR2 is LQKENI. Deletions cut 2 bases from V and 3 bases from J, with 4 bases between. CDR3 DNA: TGTGCCAGCTCACCAGGCAAAGAGACCCAGTACTTC. Amino acids: CASSPGKETQYF.

The sample holds one count of this clone. This sequence joins TRBV6-5 and TRBJ2-1, with 10 bases matching TRBD2. V was clipped by 4 bases and J by 8 bases; unmatched bases: 5. The CDR3 covers 14 residues. CDR1 is MNHEY and CDR2 is SVGAGI in the germline V gene. The CDR3 nucleotides are TGTGCCAGCAGTTCGGCTAGCGGGAGCTATGAGCAGTTCTTC. Encoded protein: CASSSASGSYEQFF.

This sequence joins TRBV19 and TRBJ2-7; D unresolved. V lost 7 bases, J lost 2 bases, and 12 bases lay in between. The CDR3 loop spans 13 amino acids. Per the germline V gene, CDR1 is LNHDA and CDR2 is SQIVND (reference sequence). CDR3 region: CASKGGWTYEQYF. The CDR3 DNA sequence: TGTGCCAGTAAGGGCGGATGGACCTACGAGCAGTACTTC. The entire variable domain, with the rest obtained from reference TRBV19 and TRBJ2-7, is as follows: DGGITQSPKYLFRKEGQNVTLSCEQNLNHDAMYWYRQDPGQGLRLIYYSQIVNDFQKGDIAEGYSVSREKKESFPLTVTSAQKNPTAFYLCASKGGWTYEQYFGPGTRLTVT.

The genes are TRBV18 and TRBJ2-2; perhaps TRBD2 as D (5 bases). The V end was cut by 6 bases, the J end by 4 bases, with 15 bases between. The CDR3 has 15 amino acids. Germline V gene sequence: CDR1 KGHSH, CDR2 LQKENI. This chain's CDR3 is CASSPEGISTGELFF. CDR3 sequence (DNA): TGTGCCAGCTCGCCCGAGGGTATATCCACCGGGGAGCTGTTTTTT.

This clone was seen once. The chain recombines TRBV11-1 with TRBJ2-1; TRBD2 matches at 8 bases. V trimming: 1 base; J trimming: 8 bases; junction bases outside the gene matches: 1. CDR3 length: 13 amino acids. CDR1 SGHAT and CDR2 FQDESV come from the germline V gene (reference sequence). In nucleotides, the CDR3 is TGTGCCAGCAGCTTAGGGACTAGCCATGAGCAGTTCTTC. This sequence encodes CASSLGTSHEQFF.

The rearrangement links TRBV7-6 to TRBJ2-7; D unresolved. Germline lookup yields CDR1 SGHVS and CDR2 FNYEAQ. Trimming pared 1 base from V and 0 bases from J, leaving 7 bases between. This CDR3 is built from 14 residues. The CDR3 spells CASSLVGSSYEQYF. The CDR3 DNA follows: TGTGCCAGCAGCTTAGTGGGCAGCTCCTACGAGCAGTACTTC. The full variable domain, completed using reference TRBV7-6 and TRBJ2-7, is GAGVSQSPRYKVTKRGQDVALRCDPISGHVSLYWYRQALGQGPEFLTYFNYEAQQDKSGLPNDRFSAERPEGSISTLTIQRTEQRDSAMYRCASSLVGSSYEQYFGPGTRLTVT.

The chain combines TRBV27 with TRBJ1-1, with 8 bases that match TRBD1. The CDR3 contains 16 residues. CDR1 and CDR2 from the germline V gene are MNHEY and SMNVEV (reference sequence). J lost 2 bases, V lost 3 bases, and 8 bases had no gene match. The CDR3 coding sequence is TGTGCCAGCAGTTTCTCTTACAGGGGGACTAACACTGAAGCTTTCTTT. Encoded protein: CASSFSYRGTNTEAFF.

The CDR3 bases are TGTGCCACCAGCGCATTACGGACTCGTCAAGAGACCCAGTACTTC. This codes for CATSALRTRQETQYF. V usage is TRBV15 and J usage is TRBJ2-5; D possibly corresponds to TRBD2 (5 bases). Looked up from germline, CDR1 is LNHNV and CDR2 is YYDKDF (reference sequence). CDR3 size: 15 residues. Trimming removed 5 bases at V and 2 bases at J, with 15 bases between. Variable domain in full (rest from reference TRBV15 and TRBJ2-5): DAMVIQNPRYQVTQFGKPVTLSCSQTLNHNVMYWYQQKSSQAPKLLFHYYDKDFNNEADTPDNFQSRRPNTSFCFLDIRSPGLGDTAMYLCATSALRTRQETQYFGPGTRLLVL.

The chain links TRBV28 to TRBJ2-7, with a tentative D call TRBD1 (6 bases). CDR3 length equals 14 residues. CDR1 and CDR2 (germline): MDHEN, SYDVKM. V lost 8 bases, J lost 4 bases, and 18 bases lay in between. The CDR3 protein is CASGRDNPWYEQYF. CDR3 DNA: TGTGCCAGCGGCCGGGACAACCCTTGGTACGAGCAGTACTTC.